This T cell receptor beta chain was captured by sequencing in a study of blood T cell repertoires in COVID-19. The CDR3 loop spans 19 amino acids. Deletions cut 2 bases from V and 9 bases from J, with 29 bases between. Germline-derived CDR1 and CDR2 are PRHDT and FYEKMQ (reference sequence). In the original processing: Using reference gene primer amplification, nucleated cell counts were estimated. Produced via immunoSEQ multiplex PCR; TCRdb's table is partial and in-frame only. V and J calls and clone size come straight from that table; D and trimming were deduced from the DNA. The sample holds about 49,000 clones, 85% to 90% seen once.

This sequence joins TRBV13 and TRBJ2-1; possibly TRBD2 for D (7 bases). Sequences were obtained from peripheral blood. The sequence was obtained from a man in his forties with active COVID-19. CDR3 DNA sequence: TGTGCCAGCAGCTTAAGCGGGACATCTCGGGTCTCTCCGGGAGGTGAGCAGTTCTTC. Translating gives CASSLSGTSRVSPGGEQFF.